This T cell receptor (beta chain) derives from a study of cytomegalovirus exposure and HLA in healthy donors. Between the trimmed V and J ends, which lost 5 bases and 9 bases, there was a span of 14 bases. Germline assignment: CDR1 GTSNPN and CDR2 SVGIG (reference sequence). This CDR3 has 12 amino acids. The PCR employed 60 Vbeta primers together with 13 Jbeta primers. Sequenced by immunoSEQ multiplex PCR; TCRdb stores in-frame clones only, minus some. The repertoire holds some 130,000 clones, more than 8% seen once, with under 2% in the top ten. The genes are TRBV30 and TRBJ1-5, with D unclear. The specimen was PBMCs. The TCR originated in a man aged 50-59 years in good health and CMV-seronegative. The CDR3 sequence is CAWGSRSGPQHF. The CDR3 DNA follows: TGTGCCTGGGGGTCCCGGAGCGGGCCCCAGCATTTT.